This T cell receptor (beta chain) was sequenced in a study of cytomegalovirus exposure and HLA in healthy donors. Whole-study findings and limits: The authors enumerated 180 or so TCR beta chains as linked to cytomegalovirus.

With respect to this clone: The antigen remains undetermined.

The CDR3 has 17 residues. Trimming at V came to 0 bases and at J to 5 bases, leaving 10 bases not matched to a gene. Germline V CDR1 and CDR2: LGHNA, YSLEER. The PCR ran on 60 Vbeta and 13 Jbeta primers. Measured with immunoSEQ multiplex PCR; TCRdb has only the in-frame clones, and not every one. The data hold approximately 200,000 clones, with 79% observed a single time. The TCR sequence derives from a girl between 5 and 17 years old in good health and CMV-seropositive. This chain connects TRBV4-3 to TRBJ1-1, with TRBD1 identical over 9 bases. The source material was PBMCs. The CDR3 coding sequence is TGCGCCAGCAGCCAAGATTGGACAGGGGAGCGAGAGACTGAAGCTTTCTTT. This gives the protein CASSQDWTGERETEAFF.